These 11 T cell receptor beta chains originate from one sample sequenced in a study of human T cells and chemical hapten exposure. In TCRdb, the RACE reads were re-called with MiXCR into one record per CDR3 protein. This sample yields 75,000 to 90,000 distinct CDR3 sequences, of which approximately 10% are seen a single time; 3% to 4% belongs to the top ten. As to time point: patch test 3, about 24 weeks after DPC sensitization. The treatment denotes: therapeutic diphenylcyclopropenone sensitization with weekly scalp DPC. Sequences were derived from whole blood, sampled in connection with sensitization to the hapten diphenylcyclopropenone (DPC). These receptors originate from a woman aged 50 to 65 with alopecia areata. Some clones in this sample may be carry-over from other donors' samples.

This clonotype was detected many times. V gene TRBV21-1 combines with J gene TRBJ2-1; the table's D gene call, TRBD1, was not cross checked with the DNA. TRBV21-1 is annotated as a pseudogene. The CDR3 spans 17 residues. The CDR3 DNA sequence: TGTGCCAGCAGCAAAGCTAGGGACAGCAGCTCCTACAATGAGCAGTTCTTC. This codes for CASSKARDSSSYNEQFF.

This clonotype has more than one count but fewer than ten. This sequence joins TRBV7-3 and TRBJ2-1; TRBD2 matches at 9 bases. The CDR3 contains 16 residues. The germline CDR1 and CDR2 sequences are SGHTA and FQGTGA. Trimming took 6 bases from V and 1 from J; bases not matched to a gene: 7. The CDR3 spells CASSLAGVGSYNEQFF. CDR3 DNA: TGTGCCAGCAGTTTAGCGGGAGTGGGTTCCTACAATGAGCAGTTCTTC.

Many counts were recorded for this clonotype. The CDR3 bases are TGTGCCAGCAGTCGGGACGGTAATTCACCCCTCCACTTT. Its protein is CASSRDGNSPLHF. The rearrangement uses TRBV5-4 and TRBJ1-6; the D gene is possibly TRBD1 (5 bases). CDR1 SGHNT and CDR2 YYREEE come from the germline V gene (reference sequence). The CDR3 is 13 residues long. V was clipped by 5 bases and J by 6 bases, with 9 bases between them. Variable domain in full (rest from reference TRBV5-4 and TRBJ1-6): ETGVTQSPTHLIKTRGQQVTLRCSSQSGHNTVSWYQQALGQGPQFIFQYYREEENGRGNFPPRFSGLQFPNYSSELNVNALELDDSALYLCASSRDGNSPLHFGNGTRLTVT.

This clonotype has ten or more counts. This chain connects TRBV27 to TRBJ1-1; 10 bases are shared with TRBD1. This CDR3 spans 14 amino acids. Germline CDR1 reads MNHEY; CDR2 reads SMNVEV (reference sequence). The V segment lost 4 bases and the J segment 4 bases; nucleotides outside the gene matches: 3. The CDR3 coding sequence is TGTGCCAGCAGTTGGGGACAGGGGCGCACTGAAGCTTTCTTT. Protein sequence: CASSWGQGRTEAFF.

A few counts support this clonotype. The rearrangement links TRBV6-2 or TRBV6-3 to TRBJ2-1, with D unresolved. The CDR3 covers 13 residues. CDR1 is MNHEY and CDR2 is SVGEGT in the germline V gene. Trimming stripped 0 bases from V and 6 bases from J, with 6 bases between. The CDR3 loop reads CASSYSTFNEQFF. The DNA of the CDR3 is TGTGCCAGCAGTTACTCGACCTTCAATGAGCAGTTCTTC.

The V and J genes are TRBV7-3 and TRBJ1-1; D is unresolved. Trimming left V 2 bases short and J 0 bases short, with 13 bases between. CDR3 length: 16 residues. Germline-derived CDR1 and CDR2 are SGHTA and FQGTGA. The CDR3 nucleotides read TGTGCCAGCAGCTTATTGGGTGGCAGCCTGAACACTGAAGCTTTCTTT. Protein: CASSLLGGSLNTEAFF.

This clonotype was recorded at least ten times. The chain links TRBV4-1 to TRBJ1-1; D unresolved. Trimming removed 7 bases at V and 4 bases at J, with 19 bases between. This CDR3 spans 15 amino acids. The germline CDR1 and CDR2 sequences are MGHRA and YSYEKL. CDR3 nucleotides: TGCGCCAGCATCAACCGCAAGACCGAGGGCACTGAAGCTTTCTTT. The encoded protein is CASINRKTEGTEAFF.

This clonotype was detected ten times or more. V is TRBV10-3 and J is TRBJ1-5; D gene uncertain. V lost 0 bases to trimming and J lost 1 base, with 10 bases between them. Germline lookup yields CDR1 ENHRY and CDR2 SYGVKD. The CDR3 spans 16 residues. This CDR3 is CAISESGFTSNQPQHF. As DNA, the CDR3 is TGTGCCATCAGTGAGTCGGGGTTTACGAGCAATCAGCCCCAGCATTTT.

The sample holds a few counts of this clonotype. The chain has TRBV12-3 or TRBV12-4 and TRBJ1-4; no clear D. The CDR3 runs to 15 residues. Trimming removed 1 base from V and 0 bases from J, with 6 bases in between. This CDR3 is CASSLGRSTNEKLFF. The CDR3 DNA sequence: TGTGCCAGCAGTTTAGGACGGTCAACTAATGAAAAACTGTTTTTT.

This clonotype was found many times. This rearrangement joins TRBV7-2 to TRBJ2-3; 12 nucleotides agree with TRBD2. The CDR3 totals 18 residues. V lost 0 bases, J lost 2 bases, and 6 bases stayed unmatched. In germline, CDR1 is SGHTA, CDR2 FQGNSA. The CDR3 region has the DNA TGTGCCAGCAGCTTAGCCCAACTAGCGGGAGGCTCCACAGATACGCAGTATTTT. This encodes CASSLAQLAGGSTDTQYF.

This clonotype turned up a few times. V and J are TRBV5-1 and TRBJ2-3; D unclear. Germline V lookup: CDR1 SGHRS, CDR2 YFSETQ. The CDR3 spans 15 residues. V dropped 0 bases and J dropped 4 bases, with 12 bases sitting between them. The CDR3 is CASSLAGVGPDTQYF. Written as DNA, the CDR3 is TGCGCCAGCAGCTTGGCCGGAGTGGGCCCAGATACGCAGTATTTT.